Below, 24 T cell receptor beta chains from the same sample are listed, as sequenced in a study of glioma-infiltrating T cells after dendritic cell vaccination. Measured with immunoSEQ multiplex PCR; TCRdb has only the in-frame clones, and not every one. The sample holds 75,000 to 95,000 clones, over 75% seen once. Time point specified: after dendritic cell vaccination, including at tumor progression/relapse. The material was blood, obtained after dendritic cell vaccination. Source of these receptors: a human donor with glioblastoma.

V and J are TRBV6-6 and TRBJ1-2, with D uncertain. The CDR3 covers 13 residues. V lost 9 bases and J lost 2, with 13 bases in between. CDR1 and CDR2 (germline): MNHNY, SVGAGI (reference sequence). CDR3 loop: CASSKAANYGYTF. The CDR3 nucleotides read TGTGCCAGTAGCAAGGCAGCCAACTATGGCTACACCTTC.

The CDR3 coding sequence is TGCGCCAGCAGCTTGATGCCACAGACGTACCAAGAGACCCAGTACTTC. Translating it yields CASSLMPQTYQETQYF. J is TRBJ2-5 and V is TRBV5-1; D remains unclear. The germline V and J ends were trimmed by 1 base and 0 bases, with 13 bases remaining between them. Germline V gene sequence: CDR1 SGHRS, CDR2 YFSETQ. The CDR3 consists of 16 residues.

This CDR3 is CASSLSWGRPGHQGTGELFF. CDR3 nucleotides: TGTGCCAGCAGCCTGAGCTGGGGGCGGCCTGGCCACCAAGGAACCGGGGAGCTGTTTTTT. V gene TRBV7-3 combines with J gene TRBJ2-2, with a possible D match to TRBD1 (6 bases). Trimming took 5 bases from V and 5 from J, leaving 30 bases between them. Germline CDR1 and CDR2: SGHTA and FQGTGA. The CDR3 contains 20 residues.

V is TRBV7-2 and J is TRBJ1-6; tentative D call: TRBD1 (6 bases). Germline loops: CDR1 SGHTA, CDR2 FQGNSA. The ends were cut back, 0 bases at V and 6 bases at J, with 21 bases in the middle. This CDR3 spans 19 amino acids. The CDR3 DNA follows: TGTGCCAGCAGCTTAGCGGTGTCTGGGGGCCATAAGGCTAATTCACCCCTCCACTTT. It codes for CASSLAVSGGHKANSPLHF.

This chain connects TRBV2 to TRBJ2-2; weak D call: TRBD2 (6 bases). This CDR3 is built from 16 residues. Trimming removed 5 bases at V and 5 bases at J, with 18 bases between. Germline assignment: CDR1 SNHLY and CDR2 FYNNEI. In DNA, the CDR3 is TGTGCCAGCAGTTCGGGACTCTTTATTGGTACCGGGGAGCTGTTTTTT. Translated, it gives CASSSGLFIGTGELFF.

V gene TRBV6-5 combines with J gene TRBJ1-2, with TRBD1 matching 7 bases. The germline V gene encodes CDR1 MNHEY and CDR2 SVGAGI. Trimming cost V 6 bases and J 4 bases; bases outside gene matches: 11. The CDR3 covers 15 residues. The CDR3 spells CASSDTSRGRYGYTF. The CDR3 nucleotides read TGTGCCAGCAGCGATACCTCGAGGGGGCGCTATGGCTACACCTTC.

This clone was counted a single time. The chain is built from TRBV25-1 and TRBJ2-5, with D possibly being TRBD1 (6 bases). The CDR3 spans 13 residues. The germline V and J ends were trimmed by 4 bases and 5 bases, with 11 bases remaining between them. Germline loops: CDR1 MGHDK, CDR2 SYGVNS. The CDR3 protein is CASSGRGSETQYF. The CDR3 bases are TGTGCCAGCAGTGGCAGGGGATCTGAGACCCAGTACTTC.

The gene calls are TRBV19 and TRBJ1-5; tentatively, D is TRBD1 (6 bases). The CDR3 is 15 residues long. The germline V gene has CDR1 LNHDA and CDR2 SQIVND (reference sequence). The ends were cut back, 5 bases at V and 2 bases at J, with 13 bases in the middle. DNA for the CDR3: TGTGCCAGTAGTTGGGGGACATATGGCAATCAGCCCCAGCATTTT. It encodes CASSWGTYGNQPQHF.

This clone appeared a few times. V usage is TRBV6-1 and J usage is TRBJ2-1; TRBD2 matches at 7 bases. The V gene end was trimmed by 4 bases and the J gene end by 3 bases; junction bases not matched to a gene: 12. There are 17 residues in the CDR3. Per germline, CDR1 MNHNS and CDR2 SASEGT. Here the CDR3 DNA reads TGTGCCAGCAGTGGGGAACAATGGGAGGGCCTCTACAATGAGCAGTTCTTC. Protein product: CASSGEQWEGLYNEQFF.

J is TRBJ2-2 and V is TRBV7-3; 9 bases match TRBD1. The CDR3 length is 15 residues. Germline V gene lookup returns CDR1 SGHTA and CDR2 FQGTGA. Unmatched junction bases numbered 9, after V lost 7 bases and J lost 6 bases. Written as DNA, the CDR3 is TGTGCCAGCACCTTCTGGGACAGGGACGCCGGGGAGCTGTTTTTT. Translation gives CASTFWDRDAGELFF.

J is TRBJ2-7 and V is TRBV6-1; D is possibly TRBD2 (5 bases). Germline CDR1 and CDR2: MNHNS and SASEGT. Trimming took 7 bases from V and 3 from J, leaving 13 bases between them. This CDR3 has 13 residues. As DNA, the CDR3 is TGTGCCAGCACCGGGAAATCGGACTACGAGCAGTACTTC. It yields the protein CASTGKSDYEQYF.

The rearrangement joins TRBV11-2 to TRBJ2-7; 8 bases fit TRBD1. V dropped 3 bases and J dropped 2; count of bases not matched to a gene: 6. The CDR3 consists of 15 residues. Germline V gives CDR1 SGHAT, CDR2 FQNNGV. The CDR3 region is CASSFLRDRPYEQYV. In DNA, the CDR3 is TGTGCCAGCAGCTTTCTAAGGGACAGGCCCTACGAGCAGTACGTC.

The chain has TRBV19 and TRBJ2-2; tentative D call: TRBD1 (5 bases). The germline V gene has CDR1 LNHDA and CDR2 SQIVND (reference sequence). CDR3 length equals 12 residues. The V and J ends lost 5 bases and 7 bases respectively, with 8 bases between them. The CDR3 nucleotides read TGTGCCAGTAGTCCAGGGTTCGGGGAGCTGTTTTTT. Protein: CASSPGFGELFF.

DNA of the CDR3: TGTGCCAGCAGCTCCTGGACAGGTAATGAGCAGTTCTTC. Amino acids: CASSSWTGNEQFF. The genes are TRBV7-9 and TRBJ2-1; 7 nucleotides align to TRBD1. Trimming at V came to 4 bases and at J to 7 bases, leaving 4 bases not matched to a gene. CDR1 is SEHNR, CDR2 FQNEAQ, per germline (reference sequence). CDR3 size: 13 residues.

The CDR3 loop is CASSRDPGLPNYEQYV. The CDR3 DNA sequence: TGTGCCAGCAGTCGCGATCCGGGACTGCCTAACTACGAGCAGTACGTC. The chain joins TRBV6-4 to TRBJ2-7; D is possibly TRBD2 (6 bases). The CDR3 covers 16 residues. The germline V gene encodes CDR1 MRHNA and CDR2 SNTAGT. V gave up 5 bases and J gave up 3 bases, with 20 bases separating them.

The rearrangement joins TRBV7-6 to TRBJ1-4; TRBD1 aligns across 12 bases. The V gene end was trimmed by 3 bases and the J gene end by 6 bases; junction bases not matched to a gene: 14. CDR1 is SGHVS and CDR2 is FNYEAQ in the germline V gene. The CDR3 extends over 19 amino acids. The CDR3 spells CASSLRLSGTGGPDEKLFF. The DNA for the CDR3 is TGTGCCAGCAGCTTGAGGTTGTCAGGGACAGGGGGCCCCGATGAAAAACTGTTTTTT.

This chain connects TRBV6-1 to TRBJ2-1; TRBD2 is a possible D gene (6 bases). The CDR3 covers 14 residues. Germline loops: CDR1 MNHNS, CDR2 SASEGT. V lost 3 bases to trimming and J lost 4 bases, with 10 bases between them. The CDR3 reads CASSEWRGYNEQFF. In DNA form, the CDR3 reads TGTGCCAGCAGTGAGTGGCGGGGATACAATGAGCAGTTCTTC.

This clone was seen a few times. The sample contains more than one DNA sequence encoding this CDR3. CDR3 in amino acids: CASSIVRGNQPQHF. The CDR3 DNA reads as TGTGCCAGTAGTATAGTCAGGGGCAATCAGCCCCAGCATTTT. The genes are TRBV19 and TRBJ1-5; TRBD1 might be the D (5 bases). The V end was cut by 1 base, the J end by 2 bases, with 6 bases between. Germline loops: CDR1 LNHDA, CDR2 SQIVND (reference sequence). The CDR3 length is 14 residues.

This clone was observed once. The DNA of the CDR3 is TGTGCCAGCAGCCAAGCTAACGTTGCTAGCAATGAGCAGTTCTTC. This sequence encodes CASSQANVASNEQFF. This chain connects TRBV4-2 to TRBJ2-1; D is unclear. Trimming pared 1 base from V and 6 bases from J, leaving 13 bases between. Looked up from germline, CDR1 is LGHNA and CDR2 is YNFKEQ. The CDR3 is 15 residues long.

This clone was seen a single time. The J gene is TRBJ1-5, the V gene TRBV4-1; D perhaps matches TRBD1 (5 bases). This CDR3 is built from 16 residues. The V end was cut by 0 bases, the J end by 5 bases, with 14 bases between. Per germline, CDR1 MGHRA and CDR2 YSYEKL. This CDR3 reads CASSQDTSRVHQPQHF. The CDR3 region has the DNA TGCGCCAGCAGCCAAGATACGAGCAGGGTCCATCAGCCCCAGCATTTT.

V usage is TRBV5-1 and J usage is TRBJ2-5; TRBD2 is a possible D gene (6 bases). The CDR3 loop spans 16 amino acids. The germline CDR1 and CDR2 sequences are SGHRS and YFSETQ. V lost 0 bases, J lost 2 bases, and 14 bases lay in between. The CDR3 protein is CASSLAGGIIQETQYF. DNA for the CDR3: TGCGCCAGCAGCTTGGCCGGGGGAATTATACAAGAGACCCAGTACTTC.

The chain recombines TRBV7-2 with TRBJ1-1; perhaps TRBD1 as D (5 bases). The V end lost 5 bases, the J end lost 1 base, and 11 bases lay between the germline ends. The CDR3 loop spans 14 amino acids. From germline, CDR1 is SGHTA and CDR2 FQGNSA. CDR3 in DNA: TGTGCCAGCAGCGTATCTGGACAGAACACTGAAGCTTTCTTT. Residues: CASSVSGQNTEAFF.

The V and J genes are TRBV6-1 and TRBJ1-4, with D possibly matching TRBD1 (5 bases). The germline V gene encodes CDR1 MNHNS and CDR2 SASEGT. V was pared by 1 base and J by 7 bases, with 10 bases between. The CDR3 consists of 14 residues. CDR3 nucleotides: TGTGCCAGCAGTGAAGTGCAGGGTAGTGAAAAACTGTTTTTT. Protein: CASSEVQGSEKLFF.

The CDR3 is CASSRNGLAGELFF. As DNA, the CDR3 is TGTGCCAGCAGCCGAAACGGACTCGCGGGGGAGCTGTTTTTT. This chain uses TRBV27 with TRBJ2-2, with D maybe TRBD2 (5 bases). Germline V gene sequence: CDR1 MNHEY, CDR2 SMNVEV (reference sequence). The CDR3 extends over 14 amino acids. The ends were cut back, 6 bases at V and 8 bases at J, with 16 bases in the middle.